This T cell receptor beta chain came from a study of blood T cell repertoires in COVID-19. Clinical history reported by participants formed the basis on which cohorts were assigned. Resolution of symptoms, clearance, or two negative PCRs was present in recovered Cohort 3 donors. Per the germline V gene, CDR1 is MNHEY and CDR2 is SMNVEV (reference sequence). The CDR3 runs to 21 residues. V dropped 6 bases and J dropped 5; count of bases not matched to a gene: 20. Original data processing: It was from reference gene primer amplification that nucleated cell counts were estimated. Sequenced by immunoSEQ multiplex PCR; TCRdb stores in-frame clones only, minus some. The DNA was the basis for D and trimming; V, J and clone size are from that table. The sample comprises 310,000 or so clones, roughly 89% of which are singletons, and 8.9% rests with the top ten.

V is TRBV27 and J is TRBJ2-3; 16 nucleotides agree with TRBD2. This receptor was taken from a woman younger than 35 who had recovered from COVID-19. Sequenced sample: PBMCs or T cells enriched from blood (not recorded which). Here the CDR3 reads CASRPTSIGTSGGAVLDTQYF. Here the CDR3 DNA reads TGTGCCAGCAGACCCACGTCTATAGGGACTAGCGGGGGGGCCGTGCTAGATACGCAGTATTTT.